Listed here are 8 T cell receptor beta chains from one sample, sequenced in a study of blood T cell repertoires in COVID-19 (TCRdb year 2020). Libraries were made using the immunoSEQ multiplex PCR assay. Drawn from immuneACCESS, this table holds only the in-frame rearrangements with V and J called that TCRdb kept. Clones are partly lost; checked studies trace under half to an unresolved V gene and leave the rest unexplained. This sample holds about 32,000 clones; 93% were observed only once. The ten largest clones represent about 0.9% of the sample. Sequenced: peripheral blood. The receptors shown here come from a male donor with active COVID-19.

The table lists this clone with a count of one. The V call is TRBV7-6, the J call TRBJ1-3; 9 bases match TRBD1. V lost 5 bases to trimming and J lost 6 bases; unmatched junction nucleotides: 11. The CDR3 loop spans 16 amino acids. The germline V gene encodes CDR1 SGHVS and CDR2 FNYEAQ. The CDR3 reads CASSPLPGQGVNTIYF. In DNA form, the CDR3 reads TGTGCCAGCAGCCCACTACCGGGACAGGGAGTAAACACCATATATTTT.

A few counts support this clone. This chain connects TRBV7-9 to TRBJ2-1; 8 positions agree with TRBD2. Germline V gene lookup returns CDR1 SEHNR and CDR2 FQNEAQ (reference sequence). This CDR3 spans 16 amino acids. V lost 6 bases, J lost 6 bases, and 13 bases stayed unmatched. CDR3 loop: CASRSLSGTRSNEQFF. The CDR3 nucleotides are TGTGCCAGCAGATCTCTATCCGGGACTAGATCCAATGAGCAGTTCTTC.

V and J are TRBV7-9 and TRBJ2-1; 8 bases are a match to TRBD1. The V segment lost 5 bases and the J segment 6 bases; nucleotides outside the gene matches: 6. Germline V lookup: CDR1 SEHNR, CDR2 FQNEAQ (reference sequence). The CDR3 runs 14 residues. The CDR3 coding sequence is TGTGCCAGCAGCCTTAGTCAGGGGGCCAATGAGCAGTTCTTC. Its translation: CASSLSQGANEQFF.

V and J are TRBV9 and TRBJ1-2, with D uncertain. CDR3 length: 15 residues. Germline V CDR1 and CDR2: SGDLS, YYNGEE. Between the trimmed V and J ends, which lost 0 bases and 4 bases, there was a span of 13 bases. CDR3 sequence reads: CASSVGPEGIYGYTF. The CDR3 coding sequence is TGTGCCAGCAGCGTAGGGCCCGAGGGAATCTATGGCTACACCTTC.

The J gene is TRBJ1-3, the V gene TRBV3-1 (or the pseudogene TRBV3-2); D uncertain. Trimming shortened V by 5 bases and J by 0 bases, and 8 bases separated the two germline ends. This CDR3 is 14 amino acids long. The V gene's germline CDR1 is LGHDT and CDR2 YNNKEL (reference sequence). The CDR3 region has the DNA TGTGCCAGCAGCACTGACAACTCTGGAAACACCATATATTTT. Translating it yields CASSTDNSGNTIYF.

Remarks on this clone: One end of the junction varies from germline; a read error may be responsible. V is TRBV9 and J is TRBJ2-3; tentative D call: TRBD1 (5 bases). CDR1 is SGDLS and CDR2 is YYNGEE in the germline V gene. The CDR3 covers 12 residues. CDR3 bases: TGTGCCAGCAGGGGGCAGCAGGCTCGGGTACATTTT. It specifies CASRGQQARVHF.

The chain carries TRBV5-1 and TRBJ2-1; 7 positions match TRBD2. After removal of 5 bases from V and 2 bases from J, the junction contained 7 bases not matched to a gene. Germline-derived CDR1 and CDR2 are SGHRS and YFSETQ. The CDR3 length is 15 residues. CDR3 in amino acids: CASRPSGVAYNEQFF. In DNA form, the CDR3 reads TGCGCCAGCAGACCAAGCGGGGTTGCCTACAATGAGCAGTTCTTC.

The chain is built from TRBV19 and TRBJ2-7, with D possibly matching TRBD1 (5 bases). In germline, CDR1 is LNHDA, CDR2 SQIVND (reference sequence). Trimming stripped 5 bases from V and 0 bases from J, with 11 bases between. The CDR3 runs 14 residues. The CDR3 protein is CASSDRSSSYEQYF. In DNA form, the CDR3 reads TGTGCCAGTAGTGACAGATCCAGCTCCTACGAGCAGTACTTC.